This T cell receptor beta chain stems from a study of graft-versus-host responses after intestinal transplantation. On the study more broadly: Each transplant was multivisceral, liver-intestinal, or isolated intestinal. Study conclusions and caveats: Researchers found GvH clones in recipient marrow, and some showed up first in ileum or blood.

The CDR3 contains 13 residues. Germline trimming cut 5 bases from V and 7 bases from J; bases unmatched to any gene: 8. Germline lookup yields CDR1 SQVTM and CDR2 ANQGSEA. Profiling relied on immunoSEQ multiplex PCR, and the TCRdb table lists in-frame clones only, not all of them. The table has about 88,000 clones, approximately 87% seen once; the top ten hold 0.095% to 0.11%. A remark on this clone: Its specificity is not known.

Sequenced material: unstimulated CD4+ T cells sorted from spleen or lymph node cells, taken before intestinal transplant. The chain is built from TRBV29-1 and TRBJ1-2; TRBD1 matches 9 bases. This clonotype originated in a human donor who received an intestinal transplant. For the CDR3, the DNA is TGCAGCGTTTATATCGGACAGGGGTCTGGCTACACCTTC. Encoded protein: CSVYIGQGSGYTF.